One and the same sample provided the 6 T cell receptor beta chains below, sequenced in a study of blood T cell repertoires in COVID-19. Using immunoSEQ multiplex PCR, the repertoire was profiled, and TCRdb retains in-frame clones only, with some absent. This sample has about 320,000 clones, with around 85% found just once. The sequencing input was peripheral blood. All receptors come from a human donor in a cohort sampled during active COVID-19.

The genes are TRBV7-3 and TRBJ2-2; D may be TRBD1 (6 bases). This CDR3 comprises 13 residues. Germline CDR1 SGHTA, CDR2 FQGTGA. With 4 bases removed from V and 7 bases from J, the gap between germline ends came to 10 bases. The CDR3 sequence is CASSSQGFGELFF. DNA of the CDR3: TGTGCCAGCAGCTCCCAGGGGTTCGGGGAGCTGTTTTTT.

The chain employs TRBV27 and TRBJ2-7; 9 bases fit TRBD1. CDR3 length: 14 amino acids. The germline V gene has CDR1 MNHEY and CDR2 SMNVEV (reference sequence). V trimming: 6 bases; J trimming: 1 base; junction bases outside the gene matches: 4. CDR3 residues: CASRAGQGSYEQYF. DNA for the CDR3: TGTGCCAGCAGGGCCGGACAGGGGTCCTACGAGCAGTACTTC.

The J gene is TRBJ2-3, the V gene TRBV4-1; the match to TRBD2 covers 11 bases. Germline V gene lookup returns CDR1 MGHRA and CDR2 YSYEKL. CDR3 length equals 17 residues. V shed 1 base, J shed 4 bases, and the junction held 7 bases outside the gene matches. The CDR3 loop is CASSQGSLSGGADTQYF. The CDR3 DNA is TGCGCCAGCAGCCAAGGGTCCCTTAGCGGGGGGGCAGATACGCAGTATTTT.

The chain carries TRBV2 and TRBJ1-2, with TRBD1 matching 10 bases. The CDR3 runs to 15 residues. V gave up 8 bases and J gave up 8 bases; unmatched junction bases: 14. CDR1 is SNHLY, CDR2 FYNNEI, per germline. CDR3 nucleotides: TGTGCCAGCGCCCGCTTCCGGGACAGGGGTAGAGGCTACACCTTC. As protein: CASARFRDRGRGYTF.

The chain has TRBV7-9 and TRBJ1-6, with a tentative D call TRBD1 (5 bases). Looked up from germline, CDR1 is SEHNR and CDR2 is FQNEAQ (reference sequence). CDR3 length equals 15 residues. V dropped 1 base and J dropped 11 bases, with 15 bases sitting between them. CDR3 protein: CASSLGDSFGAPLHF. CDR3 bases: TGTGCCAGCAGCTTAGGGGACTCCTTTGGGGCACCCCTCCACTTT.

V usage is TRBV12-3 or TRBV12-4 and J usage is TRBJ2-5; no clear D gene. The CDR3 runs 11 residues. V was pared by 6 bases and J by 4 bases, with 6 bases between. CDR3 nucleotides: TGTGCCAGCAGAGACACAGAGACCCAGTACTTC. Translating gives CASRDTETQYF.